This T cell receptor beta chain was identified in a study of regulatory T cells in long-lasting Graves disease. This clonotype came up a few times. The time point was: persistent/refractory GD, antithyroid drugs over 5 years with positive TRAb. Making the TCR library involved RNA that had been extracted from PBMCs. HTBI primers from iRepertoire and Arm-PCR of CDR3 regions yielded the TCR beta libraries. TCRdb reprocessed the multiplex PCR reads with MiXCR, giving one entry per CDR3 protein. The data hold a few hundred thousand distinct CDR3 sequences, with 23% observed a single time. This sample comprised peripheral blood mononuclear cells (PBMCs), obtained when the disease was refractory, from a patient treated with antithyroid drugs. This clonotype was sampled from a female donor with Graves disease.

The CDR3 protein is CSARDHRTGAYTF. The CDR3, as DNA: TGCAGTGCTAGAGATCATCGGACCGGTGCCTACACCTTC. The chain couples TRBV20-1 to TRBJ1-2; unclear D gene. CDR1 DFQATT and CDR2 SNEGSKA come from the germline V gene (reference sequence). Between the trimmed V and J ends, which lost 0 bases and 10 bases, there was a span of 15 bases. This CDR3 contains 13 residues.